These 22 T cell receptor beta chains originate from one sample sequenced in a study of blood T cell dynamics during melanoma immunotherapy. Time point in this sample: pre-treatment baseline. The table came from immunoSEQ multiplex PCR; TCRdb's copy has only in-frame clones and leaves some out. This table holds about 9,000 clones, about 80% found once. Sample: blood, taken from a patient treated with checkpoint blockade. These receptors were taken from a human donor with melanoma.

The chain recombines TRBV11-2 with TRBJ2-5; no clear D gene. This CDR3 comprises 15 residues. Germline CDR1 is SGHAT and CDR2 is FQNNGV. Trimming left V 7 bases short and J 2 bases short, with 17 bases between. CDR3 in amino acids: CASTRIRSSQETQYF. For the CDR3, the DNA is TGTGCCAGCACTCGGATAAGGTCCTCACAAGAGACCCAGTACTTC.

V is TRBV12-5 and J is TRBJ2-3; the D is unclear. V was trimmed by 6 bases and J by 6 bases, leaving 13 bases between them. This CDR3 region has 13 residues. Germline CDR1 LGHNT, CDR2 FRNRAP. CDR3 coding DNA: TGTGCTAGTGGCGACCTACCTGCTGATACGCAGTATTTT. The encoded protein is CASGDLPADTQYF.

The J gene is TRBJ1-4, the V gene TRBV2; no clear D. Germline loops: CDR1 SNHLY, CDR2 FYNNEI. The CDR3 has 13 residues. V dropped 6 bases and J dropped 8 bases, with 13 bases sitting between them. The CDR3 DNA sequence: TGTGCCAGCAGGGAACCCTCTAGGGAAAAACTGTTTTTT. It is translated as CASREPSREKLFF.

J is TRBJ1-4 and V is TRBV19; 10 positions match TRBD1. Germline V gene lookup returns CDR1 LNHDA and CDR2 SQIVND (reference sequence). Germline trimming cut 3 bases from V and 8 bases from J; bases unmatched to any gene: 6. The CDR3 sequence is 15 residues long. The CDR3 DNA sequence: TGTGCCAGTAGTATTGGGACAGGGGTAGGAGAAAAACTGTTTTTT. The encoded protein is CASSIGTGVGEKLFF.

The gene calls are TRBV5-1 and TRBJ2-3; D gene unclear. This CDR3 is 13 amino acids long. The ends were cut back, 5 bases at V and 1 base at J, with 8 bases in the middle. Germline CDR1 reads SGHRS; CDR2 reads YFSETQ. The CDR3 DNA sequence: TGCGCCAGCAGTGACGGAGGCACAGATACGCAGTATTTT. Amino acid sequence: CASSDGGTDTQYF.

The rearrangement links TRBV14 to TRBJ1-4; D gene ambiguous. This CDR3 has 13 amino acids. From germline, CDR1 is SGHDN and CDR2 FVKESK. Trimming left V 5 bases short and J 8 bases short, with 12 bases between. The CDR3 DNA sequence: TGTGCCAGCAGCATGATGATCGGGGAAAAACTGTTTTTT. This sequence encodes CASSMMIGEKLFF.

The rearrangement uses TRBV4-1 and TRBJ2-1; D might be TRBD1 or TRBD2, each matching 5 bases. CDR3 size: 14 residues. CDR1 is MGHRA and CDR2 is YSYEKL in the germline V gene. V was pared by 4 bases and J by 7 bases, with 14 bases between. The DNA of the CDR3 is TGCGCCAGCAGCCCAACCCTGTGGGGGAATGAGCAGTTCTTC. Translated: CASSPTLWGNEQFF.

The chain is built from TRBV4-1 and TRBJ1-3; D remains unclear. Germline V gives CDR1 MGHRA, CDR2 YSYEKL. The CDR3 consists of 15 residues. V was trimmed by 1 base and J by 0 bases, leaving 7 bases between them. Here the CDR3 DNA reads TGCGCCAGCAGCCAAGGCCCGGGCTCTGGAAACACCATATATTTT. Translation: CASSQGPGSGNTIYF.

This chain connects TRBV27 to TRBJ2-3; D gene uncertain. The CDR3 is 13 residues long. The V and J ends lost 6 bases and 0 bases respectively, with 7 bases between them. Germline V gives CDR1 MNHEY, CDR2 SMNVEV (reference sequence). The CDR3 sequence is CASRDSSTDTQYF. The CDR3 region has the DNA TGTGCCAGCAGAGACTCGAGCACAGATACGCAGTATTTT.

The rearrangement links TRBV6-5 to TRBJ1-1; D not certain. The V gene's germline CDR1 is MNHEY and CDR2 SVGAGI. The CDR3 has 13 residues. V was shortened by 0 bases and J by 8 bases, with 10 bases between the two germline ends. CDR3 nucleotide sequence: TGTGCCAGCAGTTACTCGACGGGTGCAGAAGCTTTCTTT. Protein: CASSYSTGAEAFF.

V usage is TRBV2 and J usage is TRBJ2-1; 10 nucleotides line up with TRBD1. The J segment lost 3 bases and the V segment lost 6 bases, leaving 2 bases of the junction unmatched. The germline CDR1 and CDR2 sequences are SNHLY and FYNNEI. The CDR3 covers 14 residues. CDR3 sequence reads: CASRGDRGYNEQFF. The CDR3 region has the DNA TGTGCCAGCAGGGGGGACAGGGGCTACAATGAGCAGTTCTTC.

CDR3 loop: CASSAGPRGYTF. In DNA form, the CDR3 reads TGTGCCAGTAGTGCAGGCCCACGGGGCTACACCTTC. The chain recombines TRBV19 with TRBJ1-2; D gene unclear. CDR1 LNHDA and CDR2 SQIVND come from the germline V gene (reference sequence). CDR3 length: 12 amino acids. Trimming took 5 bases from V and 8 from J, leaving 12 bases between them.

This chain uses TRBV5-1 with TRBJ1-1, with D unresolved. There are 15 residues in the CDR3. CDR1 and CDR2 from the germline V gene are SGHRS and YFSETQ. V was pared by 0 bases and J by 0 bases, with 9 bases between. In DNA form, the CDR3 reads TGCGCCAGCAGCTTGGTATACGGGATGAACACTGAAGCTTTCTTT. Translated, it gives CASSLVYGMNTEAFF.

The chain joins TRBV14 to TRBJ2-3; 8 bases are a match to TRBD1. Germline CDR1 and CDR2: SGHDN and FVKESK. The CDR3 is made up of 17 amino acids. V lost 5 bases and J lost 4; bases outside the gene matches: 14. CDR3 coding DNA: TGTGCCAGCAGCTCAGGGAGACAGGGGACGATTGCAGATACGCAGTATTTT. Amino acid sequence: CASSSGRQGTIADTQYF. Based on the CDR3 plus reference TRBV14 and TRBJ2-3, the full variable domain is EAGVTQFPSHSVIEKGQTVTLRCDPISGHDNLYWYRRVMGKEIKFLLHFVKESKQDESGMPNNRFLAERTGGTYSTLKVQPAELEDSGVYFCASSSGRQGTIADTQYFGPGTRLTVL.

The V and J genes are TRBV5-4 and TRBJ2-7; 7 bases agree with TRBD2. Per the germline V gene, CDR1 is SGHNT and CDR2 is YYREEE (reference sequence). The V segment lost 9 bases and the J segment 3 bases; nucleotides outside the gene matches: 12. The CDR3 has 14 residues. CDR3 residues: CATSPWGGVYEQYF. CDR3 bases: TGTGCCACGAGCCCGTGGGGGGGGGTCTACGAGCAGTACTTC.

The V and J genes are TRBV7-9 and TRBJ1-1; D call uncertain. This CDR3 is built from 12 residues. The V gene lost 5 bases and the J gene lost 6 bases, with 10 bases spanning the gap. The germline V gene has CDR1 SEHNR and CDR2 FQNEAQ (reference sequence). CDR3 sequence reads: CASSPPGSEAFF. The CDR3 DNA sequence: TGTGCCAGCAGCCCGCCGGGTTCTGAAGCTTTCTTT.

The rearrangement joins TRBV28 to TRBJ1-1; D is uncertain. The CDR3 covers 14 residues. V was pared by 3 bases and J by 4 bases, with 12 bases between. In germline, CDR1 is MDHEN, CDR2 SYDVKM. The CDR3 nucleotides read TGTGCCAGCAGTTTTTCCATTCCTAGCACTGAAGCTTTCTTT. It yields the protein CASSFSIPSTEAFF.

The genes are TRBV5-5 and TRBJ1-1; D gene unclear. The CDR3 has 13 amino acids. V gave up 1 base and J gave up 0 bases, with 4 bases separating them. Germline V CDR1 and CDR2: SGHKS, YYEKEE (reference sequence). CDR3 sequence: CASSLIMNTEAFF. The CDR3 DNA follows: TGTGCCAGCAGCTTGATCATGAACACTGAAGCTTTCTTT.

The V gene is TRBV11-2, the J gene TRBJ2-1, with 7 nucleotides matching TRBD1. The CDR3 contains 17 residues. CDR1 is SGHAT, CDR2 FQNNGV, per germline. V lost 5 bases and J lost 0; bases outside the gene matches: 10. The chain's CDR3 is CASSTYSDRSSYNEQFF. DNA of the CDR3: TGTGCCAGCAGCACTTACTCGGACAGGAGCTCCTACAATGAGCAGTTCTTC.

This clone has only one observation. CDR3 protein: CASSIGQGGRSGNTIYF. CDR3 DNA sequence: TGTGCCAGTAGTATAGGCCAGGGAGGACGATCCGGAAACACCATATATTTT. The gene calls are TRBV19 and TRBJ1-3; tentative D call: TRBD1 (5 bases). Trimming shortened V by 1 base and J by 4 bases, and 17 bases separated the two germline ends. Per germline, CDR1 LNHDA and CDR2 SQIVND (reference sequence). This CDR3 region has 17 residues.

CDR3 in DNA: TGTGCCAGCTCACCAGCCAGGGGCCTCTCTGGAAACACCATATATTTT. Translated: CASSPARGLSGNTIYF. This chain joins TRBV18 and TRBJ1-3, with D possibly matching TRBD1 (6 bases). Germline V gene lookup returns CDR1 KGHSH and CDR2 LQKENI. CDR3 length: 16 residues. V dropped 2 bases and J dropped 0 bases, with 11 bases sitting between them.

The genes are TRBV25-1 and TRBJ2-1; 8 bases align to TRBD2. V shed 3 bases, J shed 4 bases, and the junction held 2 bases outside the gene matches. Germline V gives CDR1 MGHDK, CDR2 SYGVNS. The CDR3 sequence is 14 residues long. CDR3 nucleotides: TGTGCCAGCAGTGACCGCGGGGGGTACAATGAGCAGTTCTTC. Translated: CASSDRGGYNEQFF.